Presented here are 22 T cell receptor beta chains from one specimen sequenced in a study of blood T cell repertoires in COVID-19. The table came from immunoSEQ multiplex PCR; TCRdb's copy has only in-frame clones and leaves some out. The sample has a few hundred thousand clones, 75% to 95% seen once. The sequenced material came from peripheral blood. Every receptor here comes from a woman aged 30 to 39 with COVID-19, enrolled during active disease.

The chain links TRBV19 to TRBJ2-7; possibly TRBD2 for D (5 bases). The CDR3 sequence is 14 residues long. Germline V gene lookup returns CDR1 LNHDA and CDR2 SQIVND (reference sequence). The ends were cut back, 4 bases at V and 1 base at J, with 11 bases in the middle. The CDR3: CASSKAGISYEQYF. In nucleotides, the CDR3 is TGTGCCAGTAGTAAAGCCGGGATTTCCTACGAGCAGTACTTC.

The chain is built from TRBV6-4 and TRBJ2-2; TRBD1 is a possible D gene (6 bases). CDR1 and CDR2 (germline): MRHNA, SNTAGT. V was trimmed by 6 bases and J by 5 bases, leaving 13 bases between them. There are 14 residues in the CDR3. The CDR3: CASRQGWNTGELFF. The DNA for the CDR3 is TGTGCCAGCAGACAGGGATGGAATACCGGGGAGCTGTTTTTT.

This clone is a singleton in its sample. The chain links TRBV2 to TRBJ2-3; D might be TRBD2 (6 bases). The CDR3 loop spans 16 amino acids. The germline V and J ends were trimmed by 4 bases and 2 bases, with 16 bases remaining between them. Germline V lookup: CDR1 SNHLY, CDR2 FYNNEI. The CDR3 DNA reads TGTGCCAGCAGTGGAGGTCTGCGGGGCAACACAGATACGCAGTATTTT. This encodes CASSGGLRGNTDTQYF.

The rearrangement links TRBV24-1 to TRBJ2-3, with D perhaps TRBD2 (5 bases). Trimming shortened V by 5 bases and J by 0 bases, and 14 bases separated the two germline ends. Germline assignment: CDR1 KGHDR and CDR2 SFDVKD. This CDR3 has 16 residues. DNA for the CDR3: TGTGCCACCAGTGCTGCGGACTCGCCTAGCACAGATACGCAGTATTTT. Translated: CATSAADSPSTDTQYF.

The chain uses TRBV2 and TRBJ1-2, with 7 bases fitting TRBD1. Germline CDR1 is SNHLY and CDR2 is FYNNEI. The J segment lost 6 bases and the V segment lost 7 bases, leaving 8 bases of the junction unmatched. The CDR3 totals 13 residues. The CDR3 sequence: CASIQQGNNGYTF. The CDR3 DNA sequence: TGTGCCAGCATCCAACAGGGGAACAATGGCTACACCTTC.

The chain combines TRBV19 with TRBJ2-3; D not certain. CDR1 is LNHDA, CDR2 SQIVND, per germline (reference sequence). The CDR3 runs 13 residues. V was cut by 0 bases and J by 4 bases, with 5 bases left in between. CDR3 sequence reads: CASSIDPADTQYF. CDR3 DNA: TGTGCCAGTAGTATAGATCCAGCAGATACGCAGTATTTT.

The chain couples TRBV6-5 to TRBJ2-1; D perhaps matches TRBD2 (5 bases). The CDR3 has 14 amino acids. Trimming pared 5 bases from V and 4 bases from J, leaving 12 bases between. Germline values: CDR1 MNHEY, CDR2 SVGAGI. The chain's CDR3 is CASSIAPWYNEQFF. The CDR3 region has the DNA TGTGCCAGCAGTATAGCGCCCTGGTACAATGAGCAGTTCTTC.

This chain uses TRBV5-5 with TRBJ2-1; D gene unclear. CDR1 is SGHKS and CDR2 is YYEKEE in the germline V gene (reference sequence). V dropped 0 bases and J dropped 0 bases, with 10 bases sitting between them. This CDR3 has 16 amino acids. The CDR3: CASSLVAPSSYNEQFF. The CDR3 DNA sequence: TGTGCCAGCAGCTTGGTAGCACCGAGCTCCTACAATGAGCAGTTCTTC. Full variable domain (remainder filled in from reference TRBV5-5 and TRBJ2-1): DAGVTQSPTHLIKTRGQQVTLRCSPISGHKSVSWYQQVLGQGPQFIFQYYEKEERGRGNFPDRFSARQFPNYSSELNVNALLLGDSALYLCASSLVAPSSYNEQFFGPGTRLTVL.

This CDR3 reads CASSLPKNEQFF. In DNA form, the CDR3 reads TGCGCCAGCAGCTTGCCTAAGAATGAGCAGTTCTTC. The chain combines TRBV5-1 with TRBJ2-1, with D hard to call. V was cut by 1 base and J by 7 bases, with 6 bases left in between. CDR3 size: 12 residues. In germline, CDR1 is SGHRS, CDR2 YFSETQ.

The V call is TRBV30, the J call TRBJ2-3; 8 bases are shared with TRBD2. The V gene end was trimmed by 3 bases and the J gene end by 1 base; junction bases not matched to a gene: 3. This CDR3 is 14 amino acids long. In germline, CDR1 is GTSNPN, CDR2 SVGIG (reference sequence). CDR3 in amino acids: CAWSRGRRTDTQYF. The DNA for the CDR3 is TGTGCCTGGAGCCGCGGGAGGCGCACAGATACGCAGTATTTT.

Notes on this clone: The junction does not match germline at one end; this may be a read error. The chain uses TRBV7-7 and TRBJ1-4; TRBD1 agrees at 9 bases. Germline CDR1 SSHAT, CDR2 FNYEAQ (reference sequence). This CDR3 comprises 15 residues. CDR3 amino acids: CASSLAGTGNEKLFF. The CDR3 DNA sequence: TGTGCTAGCAGCTTAGCGGGGACAGGGAATGAAAAACTGTTTTTT.

This chain links TRBV14 with TRBJ1-2; 7 bases match TRBD1. Unmatched junction bases numbered 8, after V lost 1 base and J lost 0 bases. Germline lookup yields CDR1 SGHDN and CDR2 FVKESK. This CDR3 is 17 amino acids long. The CDR3 loop reads CASSQATGVNTNYGYTF. In DNA, the CDR3 is TGTGCCAGCAGCCAAGCAACAGGGGTGAATACTAACTATGGCTACACCTTC.

CDR3 DNA sequence: TGTGCCAGCAGTTACCTACAGGGCTCCCACTATGGCTACACCTTC. Amino acids: CASSYLQGSHYGYTF. V and J are TRBV6-5 and TRBJ1-2, with a weak D call TRBD1 (6 bases). The length of the CDR3 is 15 residues. Trimming shortened V by 2 bases and J by 3 bases, and 13 bases separated the two germline ends. Per the germline V gene, CDR1 is MNHEY and CDR2 is SVGAGI.

This clone was counted a single time. This rearrangement joins TRBV18 to TRBJ1-6; 8 bases agree with TRBD1. Trimming took 6 bases from V and 7 from J; bases not matched to a gene: 8. Germline loops: CDR1 KGHSH, CDR2 LQKENI. The length of the CDR3 is 15 residues. CDR3 bases: TGTGCCAGCTCGGCTCGACAGGGGCCCAATTCACCCCTCCACTTT. Translating it yields CASSARQGPNSPLHF.

V and J are TRBV3-1 (or the pseudogene TRBV3-2) and TRBJ2-3; 7 bases line up with TRBD1. The CDR3 is made up of 13 amino acids. Germline V gene sequence: CDR1 LGHDT, CDR2 YNNKEL (reference sequence). With V trimmed by 4 bases and J by 4 bases, 2 bases remained unmatched. CDR3 sequence: CASSPGGADTQYF. CDR3 nucleotide sequence: TGTGCCAGCAGCCCAGGGGGAGCAGATACGCAGTATTTT.

The chain links TRBV5-1 to TRBJ2-1, with TRBD1 matching over 8 bases. Trimming at V came to 2 bases and at J to 9 bases, leaving 7 bases not matched to a gene. Per the germline V gene, CDR1 is SGHRS and CDR2 is YFSETQ. CDR3 length: 14 residues. The CDR3 sequence: CASSFGTGLREQFF. The CDR3 DNA reads TGCGCCAGCAGCTTTGGGACAGGCCTCCGTGAGCAGTTCTTC. Full variable domain (rest looked up from reference TRBV5-1 and TRBJ2-1): KAGVTQTPRYLIKTRGQQVTLSCSPISGHRSVSWYQQTPGQGLQFLFEYFSETQRNKGNFPGRFSGRQFSNSRSEMNVSTLELGDSALYLCASSFGTGLREQFFGPGTRLTVL.

The CDR3 protein is CASSLLAVLGEQYF. Written as DNA, the CDR3 is TGTGCCAGCAGCTTACTAGCGGTATTGGGCGAGCAGTACTTC. This chain links TRBV7-2 with TRBJ2-7, with 7 bases lining up with TRBD2. After removal of 2 bases from V and 6 bases from J, the junction contained 7 bases not matched to a gene. The germline V gene encodes CDR1 SGHTA and CDR2 FQGNSA. This CDR3 comprises 14 residues.

The genes are TRBV28 and TRBJ2-7, with 8 bases that match TRBD1. V gave up 6 bases and J gave up 2 bases; unmatched junction bases: 6. From germline, CDR1 is MDHEN and CDR2 SYDVKM. CDR3 length: 14 residues. The CDR3 DNA sequence: TGTGCCAGCAGCTCGGGACAGGCTACCTACGAGCAGTACTTC. Translation: CASSSGQATYEQYF.

This clone was found once. This chain links TRBV6-5 with TRBJ2-7; D might be TRBD2 (6 bases). V was clipped by 5 bases and J by 5 bases, with 19 bases between them. The CDR3 consists of 15 residues. The germline V gene encodes CDR1 MNHEY and CDR2 SVGAGI. The CDR3 region is CASSQRTNGGHEQYF. DNA of the CDR3: TGTGCCAGCAGTCAAAGGACCAACGGGGGTCACGAGCAGTACTTC.

The chain employs TRBV7-2 and TRBJ2-2; 9 nucleotides agree with TRBD2. The CDR3 sequence is 15 residues long. The V gene's germline CDR1 is SGHTA and CDR2 FQGNSA. The V segment lost 0 bases and the J segment 8 bases; nucleotides outside the gene matches: 4. CDR3: CASSLARTSAGELFF. In nucleotides, the CDR3 is TGTGCCAGCAGCTTAGCCCGGACTAGCGCGGGGGAGCTGTTTTTT.

The V gene is TRBV5-1, the J gene TRBJ2-5, with D perhaps matching TRBD1 (5 bases). V gave up 4 bases and J gave up 5 bases, with 27 bases separating them. Germline CDR1 and CDR2: SGHRS and YFSETQ. There are 18 residues in the CDR3. CDR3 bases: TGCGCCAGCAGCCCAATGGAAAGACAGTGGGGTGTGGGGGAGACCCAGTACTTC. It codes for CASSPMERQWGVGETQYF.

The chain carries TRBV28 and TRBJ1-1; D remains ambiguous. Germline lookup yields CDR1 MDHEN and CDR2 SYDVKM. The CDR3 totals 12 residues. V lost 8 bases to trimming and J lost 0 bases, with 7 bases between them. The CDR3 loop reads CASAHLNTEAFF. For the CDR3, the DNA is TGTGCCAGCGCACACCTGAACACTGAAGCTTTCTTT.